The rows below give T cell receptor beta chains drawn from one sample of a study of blood T cell repertoires in COVID-19. Profiling relied on immunoSEQ multiplex PCR, and the TCRdb table lists in-frame clones only, not all of them. The sample has nearly 300,000 clones, roughly 84% seen once. Sequencing was performed on peripheral blood. The origin of the receptors is a human donor with COVID-19, enrolled during active disease. The donor label of this sample is uncertain. CDR3s include the opening cysteine and the closing phenylalanine or tryptophan. The D gene is left open where the match is weak. Clone size, where shown, is once, few, many, or a class for clones that have expanded.

TRBV7-8,TRBJ2-1,once,TRBD2,CASSPRTSGTFNEQFF,TGTGCCAGCAGCCCCCGGACTAGCGGCACATTCAATGAGCAGTTCTTC
TRBV7-9,TRBJ2-7,-,-,CASSLVGAPLGQYF,TGTGCCAGCAGCTTAGTTGGGGCCCCGTTAGGGCAGTACTTC
TRBV29-1,TRBJ1-1,-,-,CSVDRSNTEAFF,TGCAGCGTTGACAGATCGAACACTGAAGCTTTCTTT
TRBV28,TRBJ2-7,few,TRBD2,CASSGRMSGLGLAGYEQYF,TGTGCCAGCAGTGGCCGGATGTCGGGGTTAGGTCTAGCGGGCTACGAGCAGTACTTC
TRBV11-2,TRBJ2-6,-,TRBD1,CASSAFGTGGAGANVLTF,TGTGCCAGCAGCGCTTTCGGGACAGGGGGCGCTGGGGCCAACGTCCTGACTTTC
TRBV5-6,TRBJ2-5,-,TRBD1,CASSLAGTGVQTQYF,TGTGCCAGCAGCTTGGCCGGGACAGGGGTGCAGACCCAGTACTTC
TRBV5-6,TRBJ1-2,-,TRBD1,CASSPLGQGGYGYTF,TGTGCCAGCAGCCCTCTTGGACAGGGAGGTTATGGCTACACCTTC
TRBV2,TRBJ2-2,once,-,CASSRMTEITGELFF,TGTGCCAGCAGCCGAATGACAGAGATCACCGGGGAGCTGTTTTTT
TRBV3-1/TRBV3-2,TRBJ1-2,-,-,CASSPAQGRVYGYTF,TGTGCCAGCAGCCCTGCACAGGGAAGGGTATATGGCTACACCTTC
TRBV5-1,TRBJ2-5,-,TRBD2,CASSFRVSGPQETQYF,TGCGCCAGCAGCTTCCGAGTTAGCGGGCCCCAAGAGACCCAGTACTTC
TRBV28,TRBJ2-5,-,TRBD1,CASSLGDRAKETQYF,TGTGCCAGCAGTTTAGGTGACAGGGCAAAAGAGACCCAGTACTTC
TRBV9,TRBJ1-5,-,TRBD1,CASSEGGTGPANQPQHF,TGTGCCAGCAGCGAGGGTGGGACAGGTCCCGCGAATCAGCCCCAGCATTTT
TRBV30,TRBJ1-1,-,-,CAWSVLGEGEAFF,TGTGCCTGGAGTGTATTGGGGGAGGGTGAAGCTTTCTTT
TRBV5-1,TRBJ1-1,-,TRBD1,CASSPTTGMNTEAFF,TGCGCCAGCAGTCCGACGACAGGGATGAACACTGAAGCTTTCTTT
TRBV7-9,TRBJ1-2,once,TRBD1,CASSPGTGNRLAYTF,TGTGCCAGCAGCCCAGGGACAGGGAATCGTCTAGCCTACACCTTC
TRBV24-1,TRBJ2-1,few,TRBD2,CATSVGSGTIDEQFF,TGTGCCACCAGTGTAGGGAGCGGGACTATAGATGAGCAGTTCTTC
TRBV6-6,TRBJ1-1,-,-,CASSYERDTEAFF,TGTGCCAGCAGTTACGAGCGGGACACTGAAGCTTTCTTT
TRBV9,TRBJ2-3,-,-,CASSVGTRSDTQYF,TGTGCCAGCAGCGTAGGGACTCGGTCAGATACGCAGTATTTT
TRBV5-1,TRBJ2-2,few,TRBD1,CASSRQGNTGELFF,TGCGCCAGCAGCCGACAGGGGAACACCGGGGAGCTGTTTTTT
TRBV6-1,TRBJ1-2,-,-,CASSEALTAVYGYTF,TGTGCCAGCAGTGAAGCGCTGACAGCTGTCTATGGCTACACCTTC
TRBV28,TRBJ2-1,-,TRBD2,CASSLGRAGGMNEQFF,TGTGCCAGTAGTTTAGGGAGGGCCGGAGGAATGAATGAGCAGTTCTTC
TRBV7-6,TRBJ2-3,few,TRBD2,CASSRTSGSSTDTQYF,TGTGCCAGCAGCCGGACTAGCGGGTCTAGCACAGATACGCAGTATTTT
TRBV19,TRBJ2-1,-,TRBD2,CASSVAGGPYEQFF,TGTGCCAGTAGTGTGGCGGGAGGGCCCTATGAGCAGTTCTTC
TRBV19,TRBJ2-4,-,-,CASKSLVVRALAKNIQYF,TGTGCCAGTAAGTCCCTGGTCGTGCGGGCTCTAGCCAAAAACATTCAGTACTTC
TRBV21-1,TRBJ2-3,-,-,CASSRGVGGRWADTQYF,TGTGCCAGCAGTAGGGGGGTTGGCGGGAGGTGGGCAGATACGCAGTATTTT
TRBV29-1,TRBJ1-5,-,TRBD1,CSVAQGAQGQPQHF,TGCAGCGTGGCTCAGGGGGCGCAGGGTCAGCCCCAGCATTTT
TRBV27,TRBJ1-2,-,-,CASSSPGDYYGYTF,TGTGCCAGCAGTTCGCCCGGAGACTACTATGGCTACACCTTC
TRBV5-8,TRBJ2-7,-,TRBD1,CASRRRDRALEQYF,TGTGCCAGCAGGCGCCGGGACAGGGCCCTCGAGCAGTACTTC
TRBV6-5,TRBJ2-2,-,-,CASMNSPNTGELFF,TGTGCCAGCATGAACAGTCCGAACACCGGGGAGCTGTTTTTT
TRBV19,TRBJ2-5,-,TRBD2,CASSVSGSAGTQYF,TGTGCCAGTAGCGTTAGCGGGAGCGCGGGGACCCAGTACTTC
TRBV5-1,TRBJ2-5,-,-,CASSLQGGETQYF,TGCGCCAGCAGCTTGCAGGGGGGAGAGACCCAGTACTTC
TRBV28,TRBJ1-1,-,-,CASRLQGVTEAFF,TGTGCCAGCAGGTTACAGGGCGTGACTGAAGCTTTCTTT
TRBV19,TRBJ2-5,once,-,CASSIGLAQETQYF,TGTGCCAGTAGTATAGGGCTAGCGCAAGAGACCCAGTACTTC
TRBV5-4,TRBJ1-3,-,TRBD1,CASSLDPGGGSGNTIYF,TGTGCCAGCAGCTTAGACCCAGGGGGCGGCTCTGGAAACACCATATATTTT
TRBV3-1/TRBV3-2,TRBJ2-7,-,TRBD2,CASSQSASGTSEQYF,TGTGCCAGCAGCCAGTCGGCTAGCGGGACTTCCGAGCAGTACTTC
TRBV20-1,TRBJ1-2,-,-,CSADSGGYTF,TGCAGTGCCGACAGTGGTGGCTACACCTTC
TRBV15,TRBJ2-3,once,TRBD1,CATSRDGRGREDTQYF,TGTGCCACCAGCAGAGATGGCAGGGGGCGAGAAGATACGCAGTATTTT
TRBV5-6,TRBJ1-2,-,-,CASSSGRTWTAYGYTF,TGTGCCAGCAGCTCGGGTAGAACCTGGACAGCCTATGGCTACACCTTC
TRBV7-3,TRBJ2-7,-,TRBD2,CASSLRLADTYEQYF,TGTGCCAGCAGCCTTCGACTAGCGGACACCTACGAGCAGTACTTC
TRBV6-5,TRBJ1-1,-,-,CATSIDRNTEAFF,TGTGCCACCAGTATAGACAGGAACACTGAAGCTTTCTTT
TRBV19,TRBJ2-5,-,TRBD1,CASSIVGTGVEETQYF,TGTGCCAGTAGTATAGTAGGGACAGGGGTCGAAGAGACCCAGTACTTC
TRBV5-1,TRBJ1-1,-,TRBD1,CASSGQGGNTEAFF,TGCGCCAGCAGTGGACAGGGGGGTAACACTGAAGCTTTCTTT
TRBV19,TRBJ1-4,-,TRBD1,CASSITGDRGEKLFF,TGTGCCAGTAGTATCACAGGGGATCGTGGTGAAAAACTGTTTTTT
TRBV7-2,TRBJ1-6,-,-,CASSLQGRSPLHF,TGTGCCAGCAGCCTACAGGGTCGTTCACCCCTCCACTTT
TRBV7-2,TRBJ2-3,-,TRBD2,CASSVGTSGSVQYF,TGTGCCAGCAGCGTCGGGACTAGCGGGAGTGTGCAGTATTTT